This TCR beta chain comes out of a study of CD4 T cells in relation to SARS-CoV-2 and coronaviruses. This table comes from immunoSEQ multiplex PCR, and its TCRdb copy is limited to in-frame clones, with some not included. Counted here are around 24,000 clones, around 80% occurring once; the ten biggest clones make up around 9.3%. Details on this clone: The antigen is unknown.

The CDR3 extends over 13 amino acids. Per the germline V gene, CDR1 is MRHNA and CDR2 is SNTAGT. The V end lost 5 bases, the J end lost 0 bases, and 5 bases lay between the germline ends. Before the COVID-19 pandemic, during about 2010-2018, CD4+ T cells were taken from unexposed donors. After roughly ten days of culture, CD4+ T cells were isolated. The chain links TRBV6-4 to TRBJ1-5, with D hard to call. The receptor was derived from a human donor in good health. Sequenced material: CD4+ T cells from PBMCs, cultured in vitro. The DNA of the CDR3 is TGTGCCAGCAGTACGGATAGCAATCAGCCCCAGCATTTT. It encodes CASSTDSNQPQHF.